This T cell receptor (beta chain) was obtained from a study of cytomegalovirus exposure and HLA in healthy donors. As for the study in general: Approximately 83 million unique TCRs from HLA-typed donors were held in an early data release.

Note on this clone: Antigen specificity is unknown.

Overall study results and limits: 150 to 200 TCR beta chains were listed as cytomegalovirus-associated.

Per germline, CDR1 SQVTM and CDR2 ANQGSEA. This CDR3 is built from 14 residues. The V gene lost 6 bases and the J gene lost 2 bases, with 13 bases spanning the gap. PCR amplification relied on 60 Vbeta primers (plus 13 Jbeta primers). Only in-frame clones appear in the TCRdb table, and some are missing; sequencing was by immunoSEQ multiplex PCR. The table lists roughly 100,000 clones, about 80% of them singletons, with around 5% in the top ten. Sequencing input: PBMCs. The receptor was derived from a man between 25 and 39 years old in good health and CMV-seropositive. The rearrangement links TRBV29-1 to TRBJ2-2; D not certain. In DNA, the CDR3 is TGCAGCGTGTTAGTGGTCTTCAACACCGGGGAGCTGTTTTTT. Amino acid sequence: CSVLVVFNTGELFF.